These 30 T cell receptor beta chains were all obtained from the same sample, sequenced in a study of naive and memory T cell subsets. The beta constant-region primer was an equimolar mix of two oligonucleotides covering TRBC1 and TRBC2. A single record per CDR3 protein comes from TCRdb applying MiXCR to the UMI-ligation and nested PCR reads. The sample shows 89,000 or so distinct CDR3 sequences, 13% of them seen only once. Sequenced: central memory CD4+ T cells from blood. These receptors came from a human donor in good health.

The chain links TRBV3-1 to TRBJ1-2; D might be TRBD1 (5 bases). This CDR3 has 13 residues. The germline V gene encodes CDR1 LGHDT and CDR2 YNNKEL (reference sequence). V lost 3 bases and J 4 bases, leaving 9 bases between the germline ends. The CDR3 here is CASSHQGLYGYTF. CDR3 DNA sequence: TGTGCCAGCAGCCATCAGGGCCTCTATGGCTACACCTTC.

This clonotype was seen many times. This sequence joins TRBV18 and TRBJ1-5, with a possible D match to TRBD1 (6 bases). V was shortened by 2 bases and J by 4 bases, with 12 bases between the two germline ends. Germline values: CDR1 KGHSH, CDR2 LQKENI. The CDR3 extends over 15 amino acids. In nucleotides, the CDR3 is TGTGCCAGCTCACCAGGATCAGGACAGAATCAGCCCCAGCATTTT. Protein: CASSPGSGQNQPQHF. Based on the CDR3 plus reference TRBV18 and TRBJ1-5, the full variable domain is NAGVMQNPRHLVRRRGQEARLRCSPMKGHSHVYWYRQLPEEGLKFMVYLQKENIIDESGMPKERFSAEFPKEGPSILRIQQVVRGDSAAYFCASSPGSGQNQPQHFGDGTRLSIL.

In its sample, this clonotype was seen a few times. The genes are TRBV20-1 and TRBJ2-6; D may be TRBD1 (6 bases). Germline V gene lookup returns CDR1 DFQATT and CDR2 SNEGSKA (reference sequence). The CDR3 sequence is 19 residues long. V was pared by 3 bases and J by 4 bases, with 25 bases between. CDR3: CSASLDRILHYSGANVLTF. CDR3 bases: TGCAGTGCTAGCTTAGACAGGATCCTCCATTACTCGGGGGCCAACGTCCTGACTTTC.

This clonotype was detected ten times or more. This chain links TRBV20-1 with TRBJ1-4; 7 positions agree with TRBD1. Germline V gives CDR1 DFQATT, CDR2 SNEGSKA (reference sequence). The CDR3 is 12 amino acids. V lost 6 bases to trimming and J lost 5 bases; unmatched junction nucleotides: 3. The CDR3: CSALGQNEKLFF. For the CDR3, the DNA is TGCAGTGCCCTGGGACAGAATGAAAAACTGTTTTTT.

V usage is TRBV18 and J usage is TRBJ2-5; the match to TRBD2 covers 7 bases. CDR3 length equals 15 residues. V dropped 3 bases and J dropped 0; count of bases not matched to a gene: 4. Germline V gene sequence: CDR1 KGHSH, CDR2 LQKENI. The CDR3 DNA reads TGTGCCAGCTCACCGAGCGGGACGTACCAAGAGACCCAGTACTTC. This codes for CASSPSGTYQETQYF.

This clonotype was detected only a few times. The chain recombines TRBV4-1 with TRBJ2-3; D is possibly TRBD2 (5 bases). Deletions cut 0 bases from V and 14 bases from J, with 21 bases between. CDR1 and CDR2 (germline): MGHRA, YSYEKL. The CDR3 is made up of 15 amino acids. Written as DNA, the CDR3 is TGCGCCAGCAGCCAAGATTACACCGGTGGTAGCGTAAGGTATTTT. Translated: CASSQDYTGGSVRYF.

This clonotype was observed a handful of times. The gene calls are TRBV12-3 or TRBV12-4 and TRBJ1-5; weak D call: TRBD1 (6 bases). This CDR3 spans 14 amino acids. Trimming removed 5 bases from V and 0 bases from J, with 8 bases in between. This CDR3 is CASSDRYSNQPQHF. The CDR3 DNA sequence: TGTGCCAGCAGTGACAGGTATAGCAATCAGCCCCAGCATTTT.

There are a few counts of this clonotype. The gene calls are TRBV20-1 and TRBJ2-1; TRBD1 matches 7 bases. This CDR3 region has 12 residues. V lost 3 bases to trimming and J lost 12 bases; unmatched junction nucleotides: 8. Germline loops: CDR1 DFQATT, CDR2 SNEGSKA (reference sequence). CDR3 nucleotide sequence: TGCAGTGCTAGTGAGGGGGCAACCGGGCAGTTCTTC. Protein: CSASEGATGQFF.

This chain uses TRBV12-3 or TRBV12-4 with TRBJ2-5; 8 bases fit TRBD1. The trim removed 1 base at V and 4 bases at J, leaving 8 bases unmatched. CDR3 length: 16 residues. The CDR3 DNA follows: TGTGCCAGCAGTTTAGTTGGCAGGGGGCGTCGAGAGACCCAGTACTTC. It is translated as CASSLVGRGRRETQYF.

A few counts support this clonotype. The V and J genes are TRBV27 and TRBJ2-1; 10 bases are shared with TRBD2. V was clipped by 7 bases and J by 7 bases; unmatched bases: 19. The germline V gene has CDR1 MNHEY and CDR2 SMNVEV (reference sequence). This CDR3 contains 18 residues. The CDR3: CASTPGGTSALPRNEQFF. The CDR3 DNA reads as TGTGCCAGCACCCCGGGGGGGACTAGCGCGCTCCCTAGGAATGAGCAGTTCTTC.

In its sample, this clonotype was seen a few times. This chain uses TRBV7-2 with TRBJ1-5; D ambiguous. The CDR3 covers 13 residues. V gave up 4 bases and J gave up 6 bases, with 10 bases separating them. The germline V gene has CDR1 SGHTA and CDR2 FQGNSA. The CDR3 is CASSSRTGQPQHF. The CDR3 DNA reads TGTGCCAGCAGCTCCAGGACCGGTCAGCCCCAGCATTTT.

This clonotype has ten or more counts. V is TRBV28 and J is TRBJ2-5, with TRBD1 matching over 9 bases. The CDR3 length is 19 residues. Germline V gene sequence: CDR1 MDHEN, CDR2 SYDVKM. V was clipped by 6 bases and J by 2 bases; unmatched bases: 19. CDR3 residues: CASSSTTQQGANGQETQYF. The CDR3 nucleotides read TGTGCCAGCAGCTCCACAACCCAACAGGGGGCTAACGGACAAGAGACCCAGTACTTC.

This clonotype was picked up many times. J is TRBJ2-6 and V is TRBV12-3 or TRBV12-4; the D is unclear. Between the trimmed V and J ends, which lost 6 bases and 2 bases, there was a span of 2 bases. The CDR3 covers 12 residues. The chain's CDR3 is CASRTGANVLTF. The CDR3 DNA follows: TGTGCCAGCAGGACTGGGGCCAACGTCCTGACTTTC.

This clonotype occurred many times. This rearrangement joins TRBV29-1 to TRBJ2-3, with 7 nucleotides matching TRBD2. CDR3 size: 14 residues. V was clipped by 6 bases and J by 0 bases; unmatched bases: 6. Germline CDR1 and CDR2: SQVTM and ANQGSEA. For the CDR3, the DNA is TGCAGCGTATCTAGCGGCCTCAGCACAGATACGCAGTATTTT. Amino acid sequence: CSVSSGLSTDTQYF.

V usage is TRBV6-2 or TRBV6-3 and J usage is TRBJ2-1; TRBD2 agrees at 7 bases. Germline CDR1 MNHEY, CDR2 SVGEGT. This CDR3 has 17 residues. V trimming: 4 bases; J trimming: 8 bases; junction bases outside the gene matches: 17. The CDR3 loop is CASSFLSGKVGDDEQFF. In DNA, the CDR3 is TGTGCCAGCAGTTTCCTGAGCGGGAAGGTAGGAGATGATGAGCAGTTCTTC.

The chain is built from TRBV19 and TRBJ1-5, with 10 bases fitting TRBD1. The V gene end was trimmed by 9 bases and the J gene end by 0 bases; junction bases not matched to a gene: 5. The germline V gene encodes CDR1 LNHDA and CDR2 SQIVND (reference sequence). The CDR3 runs to 15 residues. This CDR3 is CARGQGGCSNQPQHF. The DNA of the CDR3 is TGTGCCAGAGGACAGGGGGGCTGTAGCAATCAGCCCCAGCATTTT.

V usage is TRBV6-6 and J usage is TRBJ1-1; TRBD1 might be the D (6 bases). CDR1 and CDR2 (germline): MNHNY, SVGAGI (reference sequence). The CDR3 is 13 residues long. The V end lost 6 bases, the J end lost 11 bases, and 19 bases lay between the germline ends. This CDR3 is CASRAEQGVGAFF. The DNA of the CDR3 is TGTGCCAGCAGGGCCGAACAGGGAGTGGGCGCTTTCTTT.

V and J are TRBV19 and TRBJ1-2; D is uncertain. The CDR3 length is 13 residues. Germline lookup yields CDR1 LNHDA and CDR2 SQIVND (reference sequence). V lost 5 bases to trimming and J lost 4 bases, with 11 bases between them. CDR3: CASSETGGYGYTF. The CDR3 nucleotides are TGTGCCAGTAGTGAGACCGGAGGCTATGGCTACACCTTC.

A few counts support this clonotype. V usage is TRBV5-5 and J usage is TRBJ1-4, with D tentatively TRBD1 (5 bases). Trimming pared 0 bases from V and 7 bases from J, leaving 7 bases between. Germline V CDR1 and CDR2: SGHKS, YYEKEE (reference sequence). This CDR3 comprises 13 residues. As DNA, the CDR3 is TGTGCCAGCAGCTTGGGGGGGAGTGAAAAACTGTTTTTT. It is translated as CASSLGGSEKLFF. The full variable domain, completed using reference TRBV5-5 and TRBJ1-4, is DAGVTQSPTHLIKTRGQQVTLRCSPISGHKSVSWYQQVLGQGPQFIFQYYEKEERGRGNFPDRFSARQFPNYSSELNVNALLLGDSALYLCASSLGGSEKLFFGSGTQLSVL.

V is TRBV29-1 and J is TRBJ1-5, with D perhaps matching TRBD1 (6 bases). The V end lost 5 bases, the J end lost 3 bases, and 11 bases lay between the germline ends. CDR3 size: 13 residues. Germline lookup yields CDR1 SQVTM and CDR2 ANQGSEA. The CDR3 protein is CSVRDNHNQPQHF. The CDR3 coding sequence is TGCAGCGTTAGGGACAATCACAATCAGCCCCAGCATTTT.

V gene TRBV4-1 combines with J gene TRBJ1-1, with D maybe TRBD1 (5 bases). CDR1 is MGHRA and CDR2 is YSYEKL in the germline V gene. CDR3 length: 16 residues. With 1 base removed from V and 4 bases from J, the gap between germline ends came to 16 bases. CDR3 amino acids: CASSQATGGLGTEAFF. CDR3 nucleotides: TGCGCCAGCAGCCAAGCCACCGGGGGGTTGGGCACTGAAGCTTTCTTT.

For this clonotype: This may come from a read error, since a much larger clone is one base off. The chain combines TRBV6-5 with TRBJ2-3; 11 nucleotides agree with TRBD2. This CDR3 has 16 amino acids. V dropped 5 bases and J dropped 1; count of bases not matched to a gene: 5. CDR1 and CDR2 from the germline V gene are MNHEY and SVGAGI. The CDR3 sequence: CASSLSGRACTDTQYF. Here the CDR3 DNA reads TGTGCCAGCAGTCTTAGCGGGAGGGCCTGCACAGATACGCAGTATTTT.

V is TRBV6-1 and J is TRBJ2-3, with 8 bases aligning to TRBD1. The germline CDR1 and CDR2 sequences are MNHNS and SASEGT. This CDR3 region has 15 residues. After removal of 1 base from V and 4 bases from J, the junction contained 4 bases not matched to a gene. The CDR3 DNA is TGTGCCAGCAGTGAAGTCAGGGGGCTAGCAGATACGCAGTATTTT. Encoded protein: CASSEVRGLADTQYF.

This chain links TRBV30 with TRBJ2-3; D is tentatively TRBD1 or TRBD2 (5 bases each). In germline, CDR1 is GTSNPN, CDR2 SVGIG (reference sequence). This CDR3 spans 14 amino acids. The V gene lost 0 bases and the J gene lost 2 bases, with 9 bases spanning the gap. The DNA of the CDR3 is TGTGCCTGGAGTGTAAGAGGGGCCACAGATACGCAGTATTTT. Translating gives CAWSVRGATDTQYF. Full variable domain (remainder filled in from reference TRBV30 and TRBJ2-3): SQTIHQWPATLVQPVGSPLSLECTVEGTSNPNLYWYRQAAGRGLQLLFYSVGIGQISSEVPQNLSASRPQDRQFILSSKKLLLSDSGFYLCAWSVRGATDTQYFGPGTRLTVL.

This clonotype is labeled as medium-sized. CDR3 DNA: TGTGCCCACAGGAGTGGGACTAGCGGGAGTCGGGCAGATACGCAGTATTTT. Protein: CAHRSGTSGSRADTQYF. This chain uses TRBV28 with TRBJ2-3; 14 nucleotides agree with TRBD2. Germline assignment: CDR1 MDHEN and CDR2 SYDVKM. Trimming removed 11 bases from V and 4 bases from J; junction bases left unmatched: 14. The CDR3 extends over 17 amino acids.

This clonotype has a count of ten or more. The gene calls are TRBV4-3 and TRBJ2-1; TRBD1 aligns across 11 bases. Germline CDR1 LGHNA, CDR2 YSLEER. The junction had 11 bases not matched to a gene; V was cut back by 4 bases and J by 12 bases. This CDR3 contains 15 residues. CDR3 nucleotides: TGCGCCAGCAGCCCAGCCGGACAGGGGGCTTTCGGGCAGTTCTTC. Encoded protein: CASSPAGQGAFGQFF.

This clonotype was detected a few times. The chain joins TRBV6-2 or TRBV6-3 to TRBJ2-7; 7 nucleotides align to TRBD1. Germline CDR1 and CDR2: MNHEY and SVGEGT. This CDR3 region has 15 residues. V lost 6 bases and J lost 0; bases outside the gene matches: 8. Here the CDR3 reads CASSHHRDSSYEQYF. For the CDR3, the DNA is TGTGCCAGCAGCCACCACCGGGACAGCTCCTACGAGCAGTACTTC.

This clonotype turned up a few times. The rearrangement uses TRBV28 and TRBJ1-6, with D uncertain. The CDR3 loop spans 17 amino acids. V dropped 2 bases and J dropped 9 bases, with 20 bases sitting between them. Germline V gene data show CDR1 as MDHEN and CDR2 as SYDVKM. The CDR3 bases are TGTGCCAGCAGTTTACCCTTATCCAGGACGACGGGTTCACCCCTCCACTTT. It encodes CASSLPLSRTTGSPLHF.

This clonotype was seen many times. The gene calls are TRBV6-2 or TRBV6-3 and TRBJ2-2; TRBD2 matches 7 bases. The CDR3 spans 17 residues. Germline V gives CDR1 MNHEY, CDR2 SVGEGT. After removal of 5 bases from V and 0 bases from J, the junction contained 9 bases not matched to a gene. CDR3 residues: CASSSLRLAANTGELFF. For the CDR3, the DNA is TGTGCCAGCAGTAGCCTCCGGCTAGCGGCGAACACCGGGGAGCTGTTTTTT.

This chain links TRBV10-2 with TRBJ1-2; 7 bases fit TRBD1. The CDR3 runs to 13 residues. J lost 5 bases, V lost 5 bases, and 5 bases had no gene match. Germline CDR1 is WSHSY and CDR2 is SAAADI. CDR3 nucleotides: TGCGCCAGCAGTTTCGACAGGGAGTATGGCTACACCTTC. It is translated as CASSFDREYGYTF.